Listed here are 27 T cell receptor beta chains from one sample, sequenced in a study of blood T cell repertoires in COVID-19. Here immunoSEQ multiplex PCR was the method, and the copy in TCRdb shows in-frame clones only, minus some. The sample consists of a few hundred thousand clones, around nine tenths of them appearing once. The sequencing sample was made of PBMCs or T cells enriched from blood (not recorded which). Source of these receptors: a woman aged 45-60 years who had been exposed to COVID-19.

The V and J genes are TRBV13 and TRBJ1-2; D unresolved. There are 14 residues in the CDR3. V was clipped by 4 bases and J by 0 bases, with 9 bases between them. Germline V CDR1 and CDR2: PRHDT, FYEKMQ (reference sequence). The CDR3 protein is CASSSGLANYGYTF. For the CDR3, the DNA is TGTGCCAGCAGCTCAGGTCTAGCTAACTATGGCTACACCTTC.

The genes are TRBV10-3 and TRBJ1-3; D is unclear. Per germline, CDR1 ENHRY and CDR2 SYGVKD. V lost 2 bases, J lost 0 bases, and 5 bases lay in between. The CDR3 sequence is 14 residues long. CDR3 protein: CAISERGSGNTIYF. Written as DNA, the CDR3 is TGTGCCATCAGTGAGCGGGGCTCTGGAAACACCATATATTTT.

The chain joins TRBV19 to TRBJ1-1; 7 bases map to TRBD1. V dropped 10 bases and J dropped 1; count of bases not matched to a gene: 6. The CDR3 extends over 13 amino acids. Germline CDR1 LNHDA, CDR2 SQIVND (reference sequence). CDR3 residues: CATRQGKNTEAFF. The CDR3 bases are TGTGCCACGAGACAGGGTAAGAACACTGAAGCTTTCTTT.

The chain combines TRBV19 with TRBJ1-2; 9 bases line up with TRBD1. The length of the CDR3 is 15 residues. Germline values: CDR1 LNHDA, CDR2 SQIVND (reference sequence). Losses at the gene ends were 9 bases for V and 4 bases for J; bases not matched to a gene: 12. The CDR3 here is CASRDRDRVSYGYTF. DNA for the CDR3: TGTGCCAGCAGGGATCGGGACAGGGTGAGCTATGGCTACACCTTC. Based on the CDR3 plus reference TRBV19 and TRBJ1-2, the full variable domain is DGGITQSPKYLFRKEGQNVTLSCEQNLNHDAMYWYRQDPGQGLRLIYYSQIVNDFQKGDIAEGYSVSREKKESFPLTVTSAQKNPTAFYLCASRDRDRVSYGYTFGSGTRLTVV.

The chain is built from TRBV2 and TRBJ2-5, with TRBD1 matching 10 bases. V was clipped by 5 bases and J by 4 bases; unmatched bases: 4. CDR1 SNHLY and CDR2 FYNNEI come from the germline V gene. The CDR3 length is 14 residues. This chain's CDR3 is CASSTRTGGETQYF. Here the CDR3 DNA reads TGTGCCAGCAGTACTCGGACAGGGGGAGAGACCCAGTACTTC.

The chain employs TRBV4-1 and TRBJ2-7, with D possibly TRBD2 on 5 matching bases. Between the trimmed V and J ends, which lost 0 bases and 5 bases, there was a span of 14 bases. This CDR3 spans 15 amino acids. The germline CDR1 and CDR2 sequences are MGHRA and YSYEKL. CDR3 residues: CASSQDPYSDHEQYF. CDR3 DNA sequence: TGCGCCAGCAGCCAAGATCCCTATAGCGACCACGAGCAGTACTTC.

J is TRBJ2-2 and V is TRBV14; 9 nucleotides align to TRBD1. The germline V gene encodes CDR1 SGHDN and CDR2 FVKESK. The CDR3 spans 17 residues. V lost 5 bases and J lost 0; bases outside the gene matches: 7. The CDR3 DNA sequence: TGTGCCAGCAGCTTGGACAGGGGAAAGTCGAACACCGGGGAGCTGTTTTTT. Protein product: CASSLDRGKSNTGELFF.

This chain connects TRBV3-1 (or the pseudogene TRBV3-2) to TRBJ1-1, with TRBD1 matching 7 bases. Germline lookup yields CDR1 LGHDT and CDR2 YNNKEL (reference sequence). V shed 5 bases, J shed 0 bases, and the junction held 9 bases outside the gene matches. The CDR3 covers 16 residues. For the CDR3, the DNA is TGTGCCAGCAGCGCACCTAGACAGGGATTGAACACTGAAGCTTTCTTT. Translated: CASSAPRQGLNTEAFF.

The chain recombines TRBV19 with TRBJ1-1; perhaps TRBD1 as D (6 bases). Germline V gene lookup returns CDR1 LNHDA and CDR2 SQIVND (reference sequence). With 7 bases removed from V and 1 base from J, the gap between germline ends came to 10 bases. The CDR3 sequence is 13 residues long. This CDR3 reads CASTTGRNTEAFF. CDR3 bases: TGTGCCAGTACCACAGGGAGGAACACTGAAGCTTTCTTT. Using reference TRBV19 and TRBJ1-1 for the parts outside the CDR3, the full variable domain is DGGITQSPKYLFRKEGQNVTLSCEQNLNHDAMYWYRQDPGQGLRLIYYSQIVNDFQKGDIAEGYSVSREKKESFPLTVTSAQKNPTAFYLCASTTGRNTEAFFGQGTRLTVV.

The CDR3 reads CASSFQGNTEAFF. The CDR3 nucleotides read TGTGCCAGCAGCTTCCAGGGAAACACTGAAGCTTTCTTT. V gene TRBV11-2 combines with J gene TRBJ1-1; a weak D match, TRBD1 (5 bases). Germline lookup yields CDR1 SGHAT and CDR2 FQNNGV. The ends were cut back, 3 bases at V and 2 bases at J, with 7 bases in the middle. The CDR3 runs to 13 residues.

The genes are TRBV6-2 or TRBV6-3 and TRBJ1-2; 7 nucleotides agree with TRBD1. With V trimmed by 5 bases and J by 1 base, 10 bases remained unmatched. The germline CDR1 and CDR2 sequences are MNHEY and SVGEGT. This CDR3 contains 16 residues. The CDR3 is CASSPMTGLNNYGYTF. The CDR3, as DNA: TGTGCCAGCAGTCCGATGACAGGGTTGAATAACTATGGCTACACCTTC.

This sequence joins TRBV27 and TRBJ2-1, with 8 bases matching TRBD1. Germline V gene data show CDR1 as MNHEY and CDR2 as SMNVEV (reference sequence). The CDR3 is 14 residues long. V dropped 8 bases and J dropped 5; count of bases not matched to a gene: 8. The CDR3 is CASGGQALNNEQFF. CDR3 sequence (DNA): TGTGCCAGCGGGGGACAGGCCTTAAACAATGAGCAGTTCTTC.

This chain connects TRBV27 to TRBJ2-3; TRBD2 aligns across 7 bases. CDR1 and CDR2 from the germline V gene are MNHEY and SMNVEV (reference sequence). The trim removed 2 bases at V and 2 bases at J, leaving 4 bases unmatched. The CDR3 extends over 15 amino acids. As DNA, the CDR3 is TGTGCCAGCAGTTTAGGGCTAGCGGCCACAGATACGCAGTATTTT. Its translation is CASSLGLAATDTQYF.

V is TRBV30 and J is TRBJ2-7; 8 positions match TRBD1. The CDR3 spans 13 residues. The germline CDR1 and CDR2 sequences are GTSNPN and SVGIG (reference sequence). J gave up 2 bases and V 3 bases, and 3 bases lay outside the gene matches. CDR3 sequence (DNA): TGTGCCTGGAGAATGACAGGGGCCTACGAGCAGTACTTC. This translates into CAWRMTGAYEQYF.

V usage is TRBV7-2 and J usage is TRBJ2-2; tentative D call: TRBD2 (6 bases). Germline V CDR1 and CDR2: SGHTA, FQGNSA. Deletions cut 2 bases from V and 6 bases from J, with 19 bases between. There are 17 residues in the CDR3. CDR3 in DNA: TGTGCCAGCAGCTTAATTTCCGGGAGCTTCATCTCCGGGGAGCTGTTTTTT. Protein: CASSLISGSFISGELFF.

This chain connects TRBV6-4 to TRBJ1-5; D call uncertain. V gave up 0 bases and J gave up 3 bases, with 9 bases separating them. This CDR3 is built from 15 residues. Germline CDR1 MRHNA, CDR2 SNTAGT. In nucleotides, the CDR3 is TGTGCCAGCAGTGACTCGAGGTCGTTCAATCAGCCCCAGCATTTT. This gives the protein CASSDSRSFNQPQHF.

This clone has more than one count but fewer than ten. The genes are TRBV30 and TRBJ1-5, with a possible D match to TRBD1 (6 bases). The CDR3 contains 13 residues. CDR1 is GTSNPN, CDR2 SVGIG, per germline (reference sequence). The V gene lost 1 base and the J gene lost 6 bases, with 10 bases spanning the gap. CDR3 protein: CAWSGGGGQPQHF. In DNA, the CDR3 is TGTGCCTGGAGTGGTGGGGGCGGTCAGCCCCAGCATTTT.

The rearrangement joins TRBV15 to TRBJ2-2; the D gene is possibly TRBD1 (6 bases). Trimming removed 5 bases from V and 6 bases from J, with 19 bases in between. Per germline, CDR1 LNHNV and CDR2 YYDKDF (reference sequence). This CDR3 has 16 amino acids. DNA of the CDR3: TGTGCCACCAGCCTAAGTCAACAGGGTTTCGCCGGGGAGCTGTTTTTT. It encodes CATSLSQQGFAGELFF.

This clone appeared once. The V call is TRBV29-1, the J call TRBJ1-1; maybe TRBD1 (5 bases). This CDR3 has 13 residues. In germline, CDR1 is SQVTM, CDR2 ANQGSEA. V gave up 7 bases and J gave up 0 bases, with 12 bases separating them. The CDR3 DNA is TGCAGCGGGGCGGGGGGTATGAACACTGAAGCTTTCTTT. Translating gives CSGAGGMNTEAFF.

The V gene is TRBV3-1 (or the pseudogene TRBV3-2), the J gene TRBJ2-7; 7 nucleotides match TRBD1. There are 15 residues in the CDR3. With 1 base clipped from V and 2 bases from J, the junction kept 5 bases outside the gene matches. Germline V gene data show CDR1 as LGHDT and CDR2 as YNNKEL (reference sequence). CDR3 protein: CASSQAKGTAYEQYF. In DNA form, the CDR3 reads TGTGCCAGCAGCCAAGCCAAGGGGACAGCCTACGAGCAGTACTTC.

A few counts support this clone. The V and J genes are TRBV7-9 and TRBJ1-6; 7 bases line up with TRBD1. V lost 0 bases to trimming and J lost 7 bases; unmatched junction nucleotides: 9. The CDR3 has 17 residues. Germline V CDR1 and CDR2: SEHNR, FQNEAQ (reference sequence). The CDR3 loop is CASSLAHGGGRNSPLHF. The CDR3 DNA follows: TGTGCCAGCAGCTTAGCCCACGGAGGGGGCCGGAATTCACCCCTCCACTTT.

The gene calls are TRBV28 and TRBJ2-7, with D unresolved. CDR1 MDHEN and CDR2 SYDVKM come from the germline V gene. Trimming removed 7 bases at V and 3 bases at J, with 13 bases between. The CDR3 covers 13 residues. The DNA for the CDR3 is TGTGCCAGCATGCCAGCGCGAGGCTACGAGCAGTACTTC. Translated: CASMPARGYEQYF.

The rearrangement joins TRBV5-6 to TRBJ2-3, with a possible D match to TRBD2 (6 bases). The CDR3 contains 16 residues. The germline V gene encodes CDR1 SGHDT and CDR2 YYEEEE. The V and J ends lost 4 bases and 0 bases respectively, with 15 bases between them. This CDR3 reads CASSLTSLLSTDTQYF. CDR3 nucleotides: TGTGCCAGCAGCCTGACTAGTCTCTTGAGCACAGATACGCAGTATTTT. Based on the CDR3 plus reference TRBV5-6 and TRBJ2-3, the full variable domain is DAGVTQSPTHLIKTRGQQVTLRCSPKSGHDTVSWYQQALGQGPQFIFQYYEEEERQRGNFPDRFSGHQFPNYSSELNVNALLLGDSALYLCASSLTSLLSTDTQYFGPGTRLTVL.

The CDR3 nucleotides are TGTGCCAGTAGTCCCACTCAGGGTGGGGAGCTGTTTTTT. Translating gives CASSPTQGGELFF. V and J are TRBV19 and TRBJ2-2; D possibly corresponds to TRBD1 (5 bases). Germline V gene lookup returns CDR1 LNHDA and CDR2 SQIVND (reference sequence). This CDR3 is built from 13 residues. The germline V and J ends were trimmed by 5 bases and 8 bases, with 12 bases remaining between them.

This rearrangement joins TRBV4-1 to TRBJ2-5; 11 bases match TRBD1. The CDR3 runs 17 residues. Germline V gene sequence: CDR1 MGHRA, CDR2 YSYEKL. The junction had 13 bases not matched to a gene; V was cut back by 5 bases and J by 5 bases. As DNA, the CDR3 is TGCGCCAGCAGCAAACGGGACAGGGGGGAGCTACTGGAGACCCAGTACTTC. Translated: CASSKRDRGELLETQYF.

This clone was detected once. The chain recombines TRBV5-1 with TRBJ2-3, with D hard to call. The length of the CDR3 is 12 residues. The V gene's germline CDR1 is SGHRS and CDR2 YFSETQ. V was clipped by 4 bases and J by 5 bases, with 8 bases between them. CDR3 amino acids: CASSLYRDTQYF. CDR3 nucleotide sequence: TGCGCCAGCAGCCTCTATCGAGATACGCAGTATTTT. Together with reference TRBV5-1 and TRBJ2-3, the CDR3 gives the full variable domain: KAGVTQTPRYLIKTRGQQVTLSCSPISGHRSVSWYQQTPGQGLQFLFEYFSETQRNKGNFPGRFSGRQFSNSRSEMNVSTLELGDSALYLCASSLYRDTQYFGPGTRLTVL.

The rearrangement links TRBV18 to TRBJ2-5; D not certain. Germline V gene data show CDR1 as KGHSH and CDR2 as LQKENI. V was clipped by 3 bases and J by 2 bases, with 7 bases between them. This CDR3 contains 13 residues. DNA for the CDR3: TGTGCCAGCTCACCCTCGGGTCAAGAGACCCAGTACTTC. Translating it yields CASSPSGQETQYF.